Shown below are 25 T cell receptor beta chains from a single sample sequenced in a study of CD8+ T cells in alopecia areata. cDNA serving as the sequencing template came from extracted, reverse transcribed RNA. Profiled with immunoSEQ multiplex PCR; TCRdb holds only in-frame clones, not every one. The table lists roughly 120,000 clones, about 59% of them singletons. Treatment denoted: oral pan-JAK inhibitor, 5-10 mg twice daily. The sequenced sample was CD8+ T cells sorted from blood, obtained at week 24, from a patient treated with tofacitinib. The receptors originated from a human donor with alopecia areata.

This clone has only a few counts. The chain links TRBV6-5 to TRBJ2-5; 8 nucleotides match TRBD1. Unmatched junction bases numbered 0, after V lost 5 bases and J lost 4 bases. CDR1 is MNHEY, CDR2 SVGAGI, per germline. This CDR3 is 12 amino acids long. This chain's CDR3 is CASSGQGETQYF. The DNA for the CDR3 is TGTGCCAGCAGTGGACAGGGAGAGACCCAGTACTTC.

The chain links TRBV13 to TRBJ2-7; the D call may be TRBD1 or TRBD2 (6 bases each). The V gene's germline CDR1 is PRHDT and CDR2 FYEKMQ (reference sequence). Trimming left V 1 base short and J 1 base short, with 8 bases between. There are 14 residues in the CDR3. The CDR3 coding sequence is TGTGCCAGCAGCTTAGAGGGGGGATCCTACGAGCAGTACTTC. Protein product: CASSLEGGSYEQYF. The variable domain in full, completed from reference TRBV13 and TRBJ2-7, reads AAGVIQSPRHLIKEKRETATLKCYPIPRHDTVYWYQQGPGQDPQFLISFYEKMQSDKGSIPDRFSAQQFSDYHSELNMSSLELGDSALYFCASSLEGGSYEQYFGPGTRLTVT.

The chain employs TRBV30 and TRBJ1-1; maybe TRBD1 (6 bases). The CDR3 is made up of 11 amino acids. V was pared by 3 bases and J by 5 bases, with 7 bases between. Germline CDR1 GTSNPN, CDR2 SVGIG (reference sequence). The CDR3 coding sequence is TGTGCCTGGAGCGACAGGACTGAAGCTTTCTTT. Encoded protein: CAWSDRTEAFF.

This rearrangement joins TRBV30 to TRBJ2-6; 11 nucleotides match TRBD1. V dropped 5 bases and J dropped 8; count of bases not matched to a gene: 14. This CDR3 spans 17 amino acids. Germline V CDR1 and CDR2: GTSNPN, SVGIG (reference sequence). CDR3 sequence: CAWYGTGGIWASNVLTF. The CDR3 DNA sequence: TGTGCCTGGTACGGGACAGGGGGAATCTGGGCGTCCAACGTCCTGACTTTC. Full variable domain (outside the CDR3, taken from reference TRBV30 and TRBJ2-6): SQTIHQWPATLVQPVGSPLSLECTVEGTSNPNLYWYRQAAGRGLQLLFYSVGIGQISSEVPQNLSASRPQDRQFILSSKKLLLSDSGFYLCAWYGTGGIWASNVLTFGAGSRLTVL.

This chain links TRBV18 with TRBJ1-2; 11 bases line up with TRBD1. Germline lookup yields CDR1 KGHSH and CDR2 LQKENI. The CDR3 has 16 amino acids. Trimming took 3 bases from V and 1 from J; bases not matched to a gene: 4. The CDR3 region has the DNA TGTGCCAGCTCACCGGTGGGACAGGGGGATAACTATGGCTACACCTTC. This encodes CASSPVGQGDNYGYTF.

The DNA of the CDR3 is TGTGCCAGCAGCGGGGATAGGGGAGAAGCTTTCTTT. Its translation: CASSGDRGEAFF. V is TRBV5-4 and J is TRBJ1-1, with D possibly being TRBD1 (5 bases). Germline CDR1 is SGHNT and CDR2 is YYREEE (reference sequence). The CDR3 consists of 12 residues. Trimming removed 4 bases at V and 8 bases at J, with 12 bases between. The variable domain in full, with the rest retrieved from reference TRBV5-4 and TRBJ1-1, is ETGVTQSPTHLIKTRGQQVTLRCSSQSGHNTVSWYQQALGQGPQFIFQYYREEENGRGNFPPRFSGLQFPNYSSELNVNALELDDSALYLCASSGDRGEAFFGQGTRLTVV.

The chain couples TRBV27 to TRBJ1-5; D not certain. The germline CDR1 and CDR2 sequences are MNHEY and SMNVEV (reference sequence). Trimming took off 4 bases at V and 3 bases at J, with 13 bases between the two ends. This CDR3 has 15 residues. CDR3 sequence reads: CASSSSGHDNQPQHF. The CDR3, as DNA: TGTGCCAGCAGTTCATCCGGGCATGACAATCAGCCCCAGCATTTT.

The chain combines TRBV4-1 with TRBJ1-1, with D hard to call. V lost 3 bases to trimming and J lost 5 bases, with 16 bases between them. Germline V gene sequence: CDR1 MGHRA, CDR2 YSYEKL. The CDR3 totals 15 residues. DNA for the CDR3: TGCGCCAGCAGCCACCCTGCGGGGAGGAGGACTGAAGCTTTCTTT. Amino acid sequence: CASSHPAGRRTEAFF.

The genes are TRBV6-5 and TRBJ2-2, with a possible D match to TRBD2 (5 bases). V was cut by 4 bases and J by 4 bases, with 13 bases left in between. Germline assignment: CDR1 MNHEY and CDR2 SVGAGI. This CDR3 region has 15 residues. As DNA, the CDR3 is TGTGCCAGCAGTTTCGGGGTGTCGGGCACCGGGGAGCTGTTTTTT. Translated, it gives CASSFGVSGTGELFF.

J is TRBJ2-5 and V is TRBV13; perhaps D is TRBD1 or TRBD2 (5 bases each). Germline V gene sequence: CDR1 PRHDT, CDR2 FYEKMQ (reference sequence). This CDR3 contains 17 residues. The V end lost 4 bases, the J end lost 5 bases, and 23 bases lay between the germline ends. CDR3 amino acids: CASSYPFPGPGRETQYF. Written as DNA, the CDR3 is TGTGCCAGCAGCTACCCATTCCCGGGACCCGGCCGGGAGACCCAGTACTTC.

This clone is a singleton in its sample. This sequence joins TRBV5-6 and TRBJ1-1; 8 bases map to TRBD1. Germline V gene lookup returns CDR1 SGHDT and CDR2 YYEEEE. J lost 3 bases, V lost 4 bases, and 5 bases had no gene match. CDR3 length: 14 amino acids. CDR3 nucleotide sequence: TGTGCCAGCAGCCCCGGACAGGGATACACTGAAGCTTTCTTT. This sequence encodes CASSPGQGYTEAFF.

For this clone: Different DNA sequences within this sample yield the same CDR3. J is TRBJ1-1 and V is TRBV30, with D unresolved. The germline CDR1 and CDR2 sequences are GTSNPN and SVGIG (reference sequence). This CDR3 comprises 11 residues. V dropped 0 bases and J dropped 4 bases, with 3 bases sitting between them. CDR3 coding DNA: TGTGCCTGGAGTGTCGGCACTGAAGCTTTCTTT. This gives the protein CAWSVGTEAFF.

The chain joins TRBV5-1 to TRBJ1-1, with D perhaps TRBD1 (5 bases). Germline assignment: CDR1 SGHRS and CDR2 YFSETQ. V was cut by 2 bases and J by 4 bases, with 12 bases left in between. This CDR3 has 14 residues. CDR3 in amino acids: CASSFDVRGTEAFF. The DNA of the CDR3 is TGCGCCAGCAGCTTCGATGTGAGGGGCACTGAAGCTTTCTTT.

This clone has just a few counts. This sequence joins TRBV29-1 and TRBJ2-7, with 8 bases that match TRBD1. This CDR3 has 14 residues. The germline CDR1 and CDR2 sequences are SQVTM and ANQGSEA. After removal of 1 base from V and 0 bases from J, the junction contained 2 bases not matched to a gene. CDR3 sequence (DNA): TGCAGCGTTGAAGGACAGGGGCCCTCCTACGAGCAGTACTTC. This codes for CSVEGQGPSYEQYF.

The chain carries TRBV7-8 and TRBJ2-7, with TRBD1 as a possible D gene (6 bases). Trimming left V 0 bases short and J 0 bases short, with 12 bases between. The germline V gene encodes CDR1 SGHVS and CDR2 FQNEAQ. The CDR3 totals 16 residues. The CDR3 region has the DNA TGTGCCAGCAGCTTAGCGCCCAGACAGGTCTCCTACGAGCAGTACTTC. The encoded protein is CASSLAPRQVSYEQYF.

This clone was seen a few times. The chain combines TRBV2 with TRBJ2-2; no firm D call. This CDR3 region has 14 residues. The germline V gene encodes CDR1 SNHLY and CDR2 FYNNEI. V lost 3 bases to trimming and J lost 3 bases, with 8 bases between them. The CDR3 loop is CASSDRTDTGELFF. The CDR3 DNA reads TGTGCCAGCAGTGATAGAACGGACACCGGGGAGCTGTTTTTT.

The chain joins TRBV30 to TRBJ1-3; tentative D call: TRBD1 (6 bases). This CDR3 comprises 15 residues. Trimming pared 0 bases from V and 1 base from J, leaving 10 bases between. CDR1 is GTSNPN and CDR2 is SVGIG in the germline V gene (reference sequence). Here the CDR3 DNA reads TGTGCCTGGAGTGTACAGGGAAAATCTGGAAACACCATATATTTT. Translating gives CAWSVQGKSGNTIYF.

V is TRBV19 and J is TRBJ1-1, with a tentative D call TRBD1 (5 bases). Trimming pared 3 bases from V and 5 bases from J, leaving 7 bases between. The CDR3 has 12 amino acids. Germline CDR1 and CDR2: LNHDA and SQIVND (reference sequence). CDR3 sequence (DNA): TGTGCCAGTAGTATTCAGGGAACTGAAGCTTTCTTT. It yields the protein CASSIQGTEAFF.

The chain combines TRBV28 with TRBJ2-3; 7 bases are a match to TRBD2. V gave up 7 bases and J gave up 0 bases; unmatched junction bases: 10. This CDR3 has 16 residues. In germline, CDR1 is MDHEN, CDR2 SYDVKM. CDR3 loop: CASTPQGGLSTDTQYF. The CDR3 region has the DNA TGTGCCAGCACCCCCCAGGGAGGGCTAAGCACAGATACGCAGTATTTT.

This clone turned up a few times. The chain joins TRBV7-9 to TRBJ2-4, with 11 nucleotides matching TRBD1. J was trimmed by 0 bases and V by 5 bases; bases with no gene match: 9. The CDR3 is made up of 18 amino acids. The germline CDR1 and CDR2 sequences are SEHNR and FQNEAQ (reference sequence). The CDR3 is CASSPGTGGYPAKNIQYF. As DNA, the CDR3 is TGTGCCAGCAGCCCGGGGACAGGGGGTTACCCAGCCAAAAACATTCAGTACTTC.

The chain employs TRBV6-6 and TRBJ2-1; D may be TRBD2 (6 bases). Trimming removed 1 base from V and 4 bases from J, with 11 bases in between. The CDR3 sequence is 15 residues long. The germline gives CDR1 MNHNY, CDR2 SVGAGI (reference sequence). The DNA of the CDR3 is TGTGCCAGCAGTTACTACGACGGAGGGTACAATGAGCAGTTCTTC. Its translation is CASSYYDGGYNEQFF.

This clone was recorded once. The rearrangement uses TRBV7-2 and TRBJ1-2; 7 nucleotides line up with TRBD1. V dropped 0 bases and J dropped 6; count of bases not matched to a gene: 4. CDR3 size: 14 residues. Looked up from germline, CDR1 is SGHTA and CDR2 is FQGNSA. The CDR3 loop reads CASSLATGSDGYTF. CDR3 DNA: TGTGCCAGCAGCTTAGCGACAGGGTCCGATGGCTACACCTTC.

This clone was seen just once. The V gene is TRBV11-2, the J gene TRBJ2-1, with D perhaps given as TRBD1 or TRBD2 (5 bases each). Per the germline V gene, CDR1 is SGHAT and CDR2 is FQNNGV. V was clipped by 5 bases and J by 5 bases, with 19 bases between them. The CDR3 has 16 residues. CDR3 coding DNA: TGTGCCAGCAGCGTACATACGTGGGGACGTGACAATGAGCAGTTCTTC. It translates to CASSVHTWGRDNEQFF. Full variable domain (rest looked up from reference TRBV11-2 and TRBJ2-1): EAGVAQSPRYKIIEKRQSVAFWCNPISGHATLYWYQQILGQGPKLLIQFQNNGVVDDSQLPKDRFSAERLKGVDSTLKIQPAKLEDSAVYLCASSVHTWGRDNEQFFGPGTRLTVL.

CDR3 loop: CASSQATGAQYF. CDR3 nucleotide sequence: TGTGCCAGCAGCCAAGCGACGGGGGCGCAGTATTTT. This rearrangement joins TRBV14 to TRBJ2-3; tentatively, D is TRBD2 (6 bases). The V gene lost 1 base and the J gene lost 10 bases, with 9 bases spanning the gap. Germline CDR1 is SGHDN and CDR2 is FVKESK. The CDR3 loop spans 12 amino acids.

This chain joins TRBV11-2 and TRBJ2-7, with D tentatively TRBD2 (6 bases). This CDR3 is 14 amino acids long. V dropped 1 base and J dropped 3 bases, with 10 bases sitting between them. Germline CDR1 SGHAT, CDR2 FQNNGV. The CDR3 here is CASSLGTSRYEQYF. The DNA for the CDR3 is TGTGCCAGCAGCTTAGGTACTAGCCGCTACGAGCAGTACTTC.